Described below is a single T cell receptor (beta chain) sequence and its context. This CDR3 comprises 15 residues. Germline V gene sequence: CDR1 SGHNT, CDR2 YYREEE (reference sequence). V lost 0 bases to trimming and J lost 0 bases, with 7 bases between them. This record belongs to a study of technical replicates of blood from several donors. Generated by immunoSEQ multiplex PCR, the TCRdb table keeps only in-frame clones and is missing some. The sample consists of approximately 59,000 clones, about 90% of them appearing once. Sequenced material: PBMCs. The rearrangement links TRBV5-4 to TRBJ2-1; D unresolved. This receptor was taken from a human donor in good health. Some clones in this sample may be carry-over from other donors' samples. The CDR3 reads CASSLDTSSYNEQFF. CDR3 in DNA: TGTGCCAGCAGCTTGGACACCAGCTCCTACAATGAGCAGTTCTTC.